This is a list of T cell receptor beta chains from one sample in a study. MiXCR, run by TCRdb on the RT-PCR reads, gives a single entry per CDR3 protein. The sample lists around 700,000 distinct CDR3 sequences, over 12% occurring once. The specimen sequenced was memory CD4+ T cells from blood. The source is a female donor in good health, serving as a healthy control. CDR3s include the opening cysteine and the closing phenylalanine or tryptophan. A D gene is named only where the DNA matches it firmly. Size tells how often a clone was seen (once, few, many) or the class of an expanded clone, and some rows leave it out.

.	TRBV20-1	TRBD2	TRBJ2-7	CSATRLAGVDDEQYF	TGCAGTGCTACCCGACTAGCGGGAGTGGACGACGAGCAGTACTTC
.	TRBV6-5	TRBD1	TRBJ1-1	CASRGTGWTEAFF	TGTGCCAGCAGGGGGACAGGGTGGACTGAAGCTTTCTTT
many	TRBV7-2	.	TRBJ2-3	CASSPRASRDTQYF	TGTGCCAGCAGCCCCCGCGCATCCCGAGATACGCAGTATTTT
once	TRBV12-3/TRBV12-4	TRBD2	TRBJ2-5	CASRRTSGQETQYF	TGTGCCAGCAGACGGACTAGCGGCCAAGAGACCCAGTACTTC
.	TRBV27	.	TRBJ2-1	CASSFYRRSSYNEQFF	TGTGCCAGCAGTTTTTATAGACGGAGCTCCTACAATGAGCAGTTCTTC
.	TRBV29-1	.	TRBJ1-5	CSVGGEGNQPQHF	TGCAGCGTCGGAGGTGAGGGCAATCAGCCCCAGCATTTT
.	TRBV3-1	TRBD2	TRBJ2-7	CASSQFTGLAGEQYF	TGTGCCAGCAGCCAATTTACGGGACTAGCTGGCGAGCAGTACTTC
many	TRBV20-1	.	TRBJ1-6	CSARAGAPNSPLHF	TGCAGTGCTAGAGCCGGGGCCCCAAATTCACCCCTCCACTTT
.	TRBV3-1	.	TRBJ1-2	CASSQDPGANYGYTF	TGTGCCAGCAGCCAAGATCCGGGGGCGAACTATGGCTACACCTTC
few	TRBV7-3	TRBD2	TRBJ2-1	CASSSPGLAVNEQFF	TGTGCCAGCAGCTCCCCGGGACTAGCGGTCAATGAGCAGTTCTTC
many	TRBV6-5	.	TRBJ2-3	CASSYKDTTDTQYF	TGTGCCAGCAGTTACAAGGACACTACAGATACGCAGTATTTT
.	TRBV5-1	.	TRBJ1-1	CASSLRQFNTEAFF	TGCGCCAGCAGCTTACGACAGTTTAACACTGAAGCTTTCTTT
few	TRBV12-3/TRBV12-4	TRBD2	TRBJ2-3	CASSPGSGREDTQYF	TGTGCCAGCAGTCCAGGTAGCGGGAGAGAAGATACGCAGTATTTT
.	TRBV28	TRBD1	TRBJ2-7	CASSLGTDEQYF	TGTGCCAGCAGTTTGGGGACAGACGAGCAGTACTTC
.	TRBV6-5	TRBD2	TRBJ2-7	CASSSRQRGRYEQYF	TGTGCCAGCAGCAGTAGACAGCGCGGGAGGTACGAGCAGTACTTC
few	TRBV9	.	TRBJ2-2	CASSLDGGAGVWGNTGELFF	TGTGCCAGCAGCCTGGATGGCGGGGCAGGGGTGTGGGGGAACACCGGGGAGCTGTTTTTT
many	TRBV4-1	.	TRBJ1-2	CASSQPLQTDYGYTF	TGCGCCAGCAGCCAGCCCCTGCAGACGGACTATGGCTACACCTTC
few	TRBV10-3	.	TRBJ1-1	CAISGDQGLRRTEAFF	TGTGCCATCAGTGGGGACCAGGGGCTCCGGAGGACTGAAGCTTTCTTT